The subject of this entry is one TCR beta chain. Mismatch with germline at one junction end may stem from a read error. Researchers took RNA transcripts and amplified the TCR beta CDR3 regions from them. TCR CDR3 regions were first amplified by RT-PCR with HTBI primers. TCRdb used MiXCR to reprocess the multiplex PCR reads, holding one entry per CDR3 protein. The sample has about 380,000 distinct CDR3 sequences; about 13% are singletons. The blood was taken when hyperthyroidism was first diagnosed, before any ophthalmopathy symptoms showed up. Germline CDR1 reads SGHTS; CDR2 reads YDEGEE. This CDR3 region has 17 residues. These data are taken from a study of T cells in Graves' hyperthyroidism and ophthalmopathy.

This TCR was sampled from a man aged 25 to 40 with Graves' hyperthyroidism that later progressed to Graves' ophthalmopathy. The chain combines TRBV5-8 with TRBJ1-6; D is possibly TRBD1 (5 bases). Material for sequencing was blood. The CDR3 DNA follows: TGTGCCAGCAGCTTGTCGGGGGGGAGCTCCTATAATTCGCCCCTCCACTTT. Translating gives CASSLSGGSSYNSPLHF.